This T cell receptor (beta chain) derives from a study of blood T cells in healthy people across ages. This clonotype was counted between two and nine times. Alongside a J-beta primer mix, a sample-barcoded 5' primer served in a second PCR lasting roughly 7 to 11 cycles. Each sample provided no less than 3 million CDR3-containing paired-end reads. Via MiXCR, TCRdb re-called the 5' RACE reads, giving one row per CDR3 protein. The sample contains approximately 290,000 distinct CDR3 sequences, roughly 27% of which appear only once. CDR1 MNHEY and CDR2 SMNVEV come from the germline V gene (reference sequence). V gave up 6 bases and J gave up 0 bases, with 11 bases separating them. CDR3 size: 14 residues.

The receptor was isolated from a woman in her 70s in good health. The gene calls are TRBV27 and TRBJ1-1, with a tentative D call TRBD1 (5 bases). Specimen: blood. The CDR3 DNA reads as TGTGCCAGCAGCGGCGGGGCCCTGAACACTGAAGCTTTCTTT. Residues: CASSGGALNTEAFF.